The rows below give T cell receptor beta chains drawn from one sample of a study of CD8 T cells in Susac syndrome. One entry per CDR3 protein, called by TCRdb with MiXCR from the immunoSEQ multiplex PCR reads. The sample includes around 280,000 distinct CDR3 sequences, about 88% of them seen just once. The sequenced sample was CD8+ T cells from PBMCs. Receptors originate from a human donor with multiple sclerosis. The CDR3 runs from the conserved cysteine through the conserved F or W. D genes are given only for firm matches. Size tells how often a clone was seen (once, few, many) or the class of an expanded clone, and some rows leave it out.

J	V	D	size	DNA	CDR3
TRBJ2-7	TRBV10-3	.	.	TGTGCCATCAGTGACTCCGGACTCGTCCACTACGAGCAGTACTTC	CAISDSGLVHYEQYF
TRBJ2-5	TRBV10-2	.	.	TGCGCCAGCAGTGAAGCCCATTCCCCCGAGACCCAGTACTTC	CASSEAHSPETQYF
TRBJ2-2	TRBV7-9	.	.	TGTGCCAGCAGCCCCTCGAACGGGGAGCTGTTTTTT	CASSPSNGELFF
TRBJ2-7	TRBV27	.	.	TGTGCCAGCAGGCCCGGGTGGGGTTTCGAAACTCCCGTGCCCCCCTCCTTTAACGAGCAGTACTTC	CASRPGWGFETPVPPSFNEQYF
TRBJ2-2	TRBV7-3	TRBD2	.	TGTGCCAGCAGCTTTGGACTAGCGGCCCTCTTGAACACCGGGGAGCTGTTTTTT	CASSFGLAALLNTGELFF
TRBJ2-7	TRBV6-5	.	.	TGTGCCAGCAGTTACTCCCCAGGCCACAACTACGAGCAGTACTTC	CASSYSPGHNYEQYF
TRBJ2-1	TRBV20-1	.	.	TGCACCCCCGGCAGGTCCGGGGAGGTCCACTACAATGAGCAGTCCTTC	CTPGRSGEVHYNEQSF
TRBJ2-1	TRBV5-1	TRBD2	.	TGCGCCAGCAGCTTGGGCGGGAGGTTCAATGAGCAGTTCTTC	CASSLGGRFNEQFF
TRBJ2-6	TRBV28	.	.	TGTGCCAGCAGTTTGGTCGACTCTGGGGCCAACGTCCTGACTTTC	CASSLVDSGANVLTF
TRBJ2-5	TRBV24-1	TRBD1	.	TGTGCCACCAGTGCCCGGACAGGGGGCGAAGAGACCCAGTACTTC	CATSARTGGEETQYF
TRBJ2-1	TRBV7-9	.	.	TGTGCCAGCAGCCCCCCTTTGGACAATGAGCAGTTCTTC	CASSPPLDNEQFF
TRBJ2-3	TRBV27	TRBD2	.	TGTGCCAGCAGTTCATCAGGGACTAGTTTTATCGTACATACGCAGTATTTT	CASSSSGTSFIVHTQYF
TRBJ2-3	TRBV9	TRBD1	.	TGTGCCAGCAGCTCCGGGACAGGGGTAACGAGAACAGATACGCAGTATTTT	CASSSGTGVTRTDTQYF
TRBJ2-5	TRBV3-1	.	.	TGTGCCAGCAGCCAAGAAATGCGTCGTTCGGAGACCCAGTACTTC	CASSQEMRRSETQYF
TRBJ2-2	TRBV5-6	.	.	TGTGCCAGCAGCTTGGGCATCGGGGAGCTGTTTTTT	CASSLGIGELFF
TRBJ2-2	TRBV6-5	TRBD1	.	TGTGCCAGCAGTTCATCGACTCTGGGGGACAGGGTGGGAAAAACCGGGGAGCTGTTTTTT	CASSSSTLGDRVGKTGELFF
TRBJ2-3	TRBV29-1	.	.	TGCAGCGTTGACGGGCTAGATTTCCCAGATACGCAGTATTTT	CSVDGLDFPDTQYF
TRBJ1-1	TRBV30	.	.	TGTGCCTGGCGCCGAGGGGCAGGGTTCACTGAAGCTTTCTTT	CAWRRGAGFTEAFF
TRBJ2-1	TRBV30	.	.	TGTGCCTGGAGTGTAGACTGGGGCGATGAGCAGTTCTTC	CAWSVDWGDEQFF
TRBJ1-6	TRBV2	.	once	TGTGCCAGCAGTTCGGAATCACCCCTCCACTTT	CASSSESPLHF
TRBJ1-5	TRBV28	.	.	TGTGCCAGCAGGAAAGGGGCCCAGCCCCAGCATTTT	CASRKGAQPQHF
TRBJ2-1	TRBV11-2	.	.	TGTGCCAGCAGCTTAGGATCGTTCCTCCGGAATGAGCAGTTCTTC	CASSLGSFLRNEQFF
TRBJ1-2	TRBV11-2	.	.	TGTGCCAGCAGCTTAGTTCCCAGGGACGATGGCTACACCTTC	CASSLVPRDDGYTF
TRBJ2-7	TRBV20-1	.	once	TGCAGTGCTAGGGGCCTTATACACAGCTCCTACGAGCAGTACTTC	CSARGLIHSSYEQYF
TRBJ2-1	TRBV2	.	.	TGTGCCAGCGGAGGGGTAATGGACAGGGAGGGTGAGCAGTTCTTC	CASGGVMDREGEQFF
TRBJ2-3	TRBV7-3	.	.	TGTGCCAGCAGCTTAACTGGAGATCCTAAGATTACGCAGTATTTT	CASSLTGDPKITQYF